One and the same sample provided the 16 T cell receptor beta chains below, sequenced in a study of PD-1 blockade in classical Hodgkin lymphoma. Profiling relied on immunoSEQ multiplex PCR, and the TCRdb table lists in-frame clones only, not all of them. This sample has more than 15,000 clones, with over 70% found just once. Every patient was affected by relapse after autologous stem cell transplantation, while exposure to brentuximab vedotin was not uniform. The sequencing used peripheral blood mononuclear cells (PBMCs), collected at baseline. Receptors originate from a human donor with classical Hodgkin lymphoma.

V is TRBV5-4 and J is TRBJ2-5, with D perhaps matching TRBD1 (6 bases). V lost 2 bases and J 5 bases, leaving 16 bases between the germline ends. There are 15 residues in the CDR3. Germline V gene data show CDR1 as SGHNT and CDR2 as YYREEE (reference sequence). CDR3 in DNA: TGTGCCAGCAGCTTTCTCTCAGGGGCTCGGGAGACCCAGTACTTC. Residues: CASSFLSGARETQYF.

This rearrangement joins TRBV5-1 to TRBJ1-1; the match to TRBD1 covers 7 bases. Trimming removed 1 base from V and 5 bases from J; junction bases left unmatched: 2. Germline V lookup: CDR1 SGHRS, CDR2 YFSETQ. This CDR3 has 13 amino acids. The CDR3 DNA reads TGCGCCAGCAGCTTGACAGGGGTAACTGAAGCTTTCTTT. Its translation is CASSLTGVTEAFF.

The chain couples TRBV18 to TRBJ2-7, with D hard to call. V lost 6 bases, J lost 6 bases, and 18 bases lay in between. The CDR3 contains 14 residues. CDR1 KGHSH and CDR2 LQKENI come from the germline V gene. CDR3 sequence: CASSPSAGRGEQYF. In nucleotides, the CDR3 is TGTGCCAGCTCCCCGAGTGCCGGCCGAGGCGAGCAGTACTTC.

This chain links TRBV28 with TRBJ2-2; 9 positions agree with TRBD2. The CDR3 extends over 16 amino acids. Germline V lookup: CDR1 MDHEN, CDR2 SYDVKM. The V and J ends lost 6 bases and 4 bases, in that order; junction bases with no gene match: 9. The chain's CDR3 is CASSLLSGGRTGELFF. The DNA of the CDR3 is TGTGCCAGCAGCCTTCTCAGCGGGGGGCGCACCGGGGAGCTGTTTTTT.

The chain employs TRBV6-5 and TRBJ1-2; D possibly corresponds to TRBD1 (5 bases). V was pared by 8 bases and J by 6 bases, with 19 bases between. Germline V gene lookup returns CDR1 MNHEY and CDR2 SVGAGI. The CDR3 totals 14 residues. Here the CDR3 reads CASGDRAGPHGYTF. The CDR3 DNA reads TGTGCCAGCGGGGATAGGGCAGGGCCCCATGGCTACACCTTC.

The chain recombines TRBV5-8 with TRBJ2-1, with D tentatively TRBD2 (7 bases). Germline CDR1 is SGHTS and CDR2 is YDEGEE. The CDR3 loop spans 16 amino acids. Deletions cut 0 bases from V and 6 bases from J, with 16 bases between. CDR3 sequence reads: CASSLDAGGQVNEQFF. Written as DNA, the CDR3 is TGTGCCAGCAGCTTGGATGCCGGGGGGCAGGTCAATGAGCAGTTCTTC.

The sample holds one count of this clone. This rearrangement joins TRBV30 to TRBJ1-4; a possible D gene is TRBD1 (5 bases). V was pared by 0 bases and J by 6 bases, with 11 bases between. This CDR3 is 14 amino acids long. The germline CDR1 and CDR2 sequences are GTSNPN and SVGIG (reference sequence). CDR3 in DNA: TGTGCCTGGAGTGTCGGGGGAGGGGATGAAAAACTGTTTTTT. Translated, it gives CAWSVGGGDEKLFF.

The gene calls are TRBV5-4 and TRBJ2-1; 11 positions agree with TRBD2. Per the germline V gene, CDR1 is SGHNT and CDR2 is YYREEE (reference sequence). V dropped 4 bases and J dropped 9; count of bases not matched to a gene: 9. CDR3 length equals 15 residues. The DNA of the CDR3 is TGTGCCAGCAGCCCGAGACTAGCGGGGATGGGTGAGCAGTTCTTC. Amino acid sequence: CASSPRLAGMGEQFF.

This chain uses TRBV30 with TRBJ2-7; 8 bases are a match to TRBD2. CDR1 is GTSNPN, CDR2 SVGIG, per germline (reference sequence). This CDR3 comprises 15 residues. The V and J ends lost 4 bases and 5 bases, in that order; junction bases with no gene match: 13. The CDR3 is CAWTGTSRLRHEQYF. The CDR3 region has the DNA TGTGCCTGGACCGGGACTAGTCGCCTTAGGCACGAGCAGTACTTC.

The V call is TRBV6-6, the J call TRBJ2-1; a possible D gene is TRBD2 (5 bases). CDR1 MNHNY and CDR2 SVGAGI come from the germline V gene (reference sequence). The CDR3 spans 14 residues. With 8 bases removed from V and 0 bases from J, the gap between germline ends came to 11 bases. The CDR3 DNA sequence: TGTGCCAGCGCTCTAAGCGGCTCCTACAATGAGCAGTTCTTC. Its protein is CASALSGSYNEQFF.

CDR3 coding DNA: TGTGCCAGCAGTGCCTACTCAGGGGGGAACACTGAAGCTTTCTTT. Encoded protein: CASSAYSGGNTEAFF. The V and J genes are TRBV6-1 and TRBJ1-1, with 7 nucleotides matching TRBD1. This CDR3 has 15 amino acids. The V gene end was trimmed by 4 bases and the J gene end by 1 base; junction bases not matched to a gene: 6. Germline values: CDR1 MNHNS, CDR2 SASEGT.

The chain joins TRBV28 to TRBJ1-1; D is uncertain. The CDR3 runs 14 residues. The germline CDR1 and CDR2 sequences are MDHEN and SYDVKM. The V gene lost 1 base and the J gene lost 3 bases, with 9 bases spanning the gap. The CDR3 spells CASSLYQRDTEAFF. CDR3 sequence (DNA): TGTGCCAGCAGTTTATATCAGAGGGACACTGAAGCTTTCTTT.

This clone appeared once. This chain links TRBV28 with TRBJ1-2; D unresolved. V lost 3 bases, J lost 9 bases, and 11 bases lay in between. The CDR3 consists of 12 residues. Per germline, CDR1 MDHEN and CDR2 SYDVKM. CDR3 amino acids: CASSLYNGRYTF. CDR3 coding DNA: TGTGCCAGCAGTTTGTATAACGGTCGCTACACCTTC.

This clone was counted a single time. The rearrangement uses TRBV11-2 and TRBJ2-5; TRBD1 matches 7 bases. V dropped 5 bases and J dropped 0; count of bases not matched to a gene: 6. The CDR3 contains 15 residues. Germline V lookup: CDR1 SGHAT, CDR2 FQNNGV. The CDR3 coding sequence is TGTGCCAGCAGCCGCAGGGGGTTTAACCAAGAGACCCAGTACTTC. Translating gives CASSRRGFNQETQYF.

The chain is built from TRBV5-4 and TRBJ2-5; TRBD2 agrees at 7 bases. Germline V lookup: CDR1 SGHNT, CDR2 YYREEE (reference sequence). The CDR3 contains 15 residues. J lost 4 bases, V lost 2 bases, and 8 bases had no gene match. CDR3 in DNA: TGTGCCAGCAGCTTCTCGGGAGGAGAGGGAGAGACCCAGTACTTC. Its translation: CASSFSGGEGETQYF.

This clone was seen a few times. This chain connects TRBV18 to TRBJ2-5, with TRBD2 matching over 9 bases. J gave up 2 bases and V 1 base, and 5 bases lay outside the gene matches. The CDR3 is 16 residues long. CDR1 and CDR2 from the germline V gene are KGHSH and LQKENI. CDR3 nucleotides: TGTGCCAGCTCACCACGGGCTAGCGGGGATCAAGAGACCCAGTACTTC. Amino acid sequence: CASSPRASGDQETQYF.